This TCR beta chain was obtained from a study of identical twins. Study results and limitations: Modelling approaches yielded underestimates of out-of-frame TCR alpha sharing between monozygotic twins.

Template switching added a universal primer site; cDNA carried unique molecular identifiers. TCRdb recomputed calls from the 5' RACE reads with MiXCR, one row per CDR3 protein. The data hold 400,000 to 550,000 distinct CDR3 sequences, with roughly an eighth observed a single time. This clonotype was seen a few times. The antigen is unknown. Trimming at V came to 2 bases and at J to 4 bases, leaving 7 bases not matched to a gene. From germline, CDR1 is DFQATT and CDR2 SNEGSKA (reference sequence). CDR3 length equals 15 residues. This sample also belongs to another study, concerning yellow fever vaccine responses in identical twins.

The rearrangement links TRBV20-1 to TRBJ2-2, with 7 bases fitting TRBD1. Specimen: CD4+ T cells sorted from blood. The clonotype was recovered from a woman younger than 35 in good health. CDR3 sequence: CSARRPGGITGELFF. The CDR3 DNA sequence: TGCAGTGCTAGAAGGCCAGGGGGTATCACCGGGGAGCTGTTTTTT.